The rows below give T cell receptor beta chains drawn from one sample of a study of blood T cells in healthy people across ages. TCRdb re-derived calls from the 5' RACE reads in MiXCR, one entry per CDR3 protein. This table holds some 1.8 million distinct CDR3 sequences, about two fifths found once. Sequencing was done on a sample of blood. These receptors all come from a human donor in good health. CDR3s leave out the opening cysteine and the closing phenylalanine or tryptophan.

v_gene	j_gene	CDR3aa
TRBV2	TRBJ2-7	ASSEDGTGVVISYEQY
TRBV6-2/TRBV6-3	TRBJ2-3	ASSIAGRTDTQY
TRBV7-9	TRBJ1-1	ASTTGITEAF
TRBV12-3/TRBV12-4	TRBJ1-6	ASSLQSRNSPLH
TRBV29-1	TRBJ2-3	SVEDSGRTGIDTQY
TRBV27	TRBJ1-2	ASSLTGGAGYT
TRBV11-2	TRBJ2-1	ASGPKGGTSGNEQF
TRBV5-1	TRBJ2-4	ASSLDTSGEDIQY
TRBV6-2/TRBV6-3	TRBJ1-2	ASSKYSGQLANYGYT
TRBV28	TRBJ2-5	ASRGRGLSYQETQY
TRBV5-1	TRBJ2-5	ASSLGMTSGKETQY
TRBV6-1	TRBJ2-7	ASRDGRGLSYEQY
TRBV7-3	TRBJ2-5	ASSVGGGTEETQY
TRBV5-6	TRBJ1-1	ASSFGTGKTEAF
TRBV4-1	TRBJ1-6	ASSQGQGNNSPLH
TRBV7-2	TRBJ1-2	ASSLGGSDGYT
TRBV11-1	TRBJ2-1	ASSLAPGQYFYNEQF
TRBV28	TRBJ1-2	ASSRGADYGYT
TRBV5-1	TRBJ2-7	ASSQMTGGGEQY
TRBV7-7	TRBJ2-2	ASSFWTGEDGELF
TRBV4-1	TRBJ2-1	ASSLRVSTYNEQF
TRBV2	TRBJ2-3	ASSEQPSTDTQY
TRBV11-2	TRBJ1-1	ASSLRTGFLTEAF
TRBV29-1	TRBJ2-2	SVEDGAQGTRELF
TRBV20-1	TRBJ2-3	SLGPMSDTQY
TRBV7-2	TRBJ2-3	ASRLGLLSDTQY
TRBV6-5	TRBJ1-1	ASSYAIGTGKLNTEAF
TRBV12-3/TRBV12-4	TRBJ1-2	ASSLDIGTGRDGYT
TRBV7-2	TRBJ2-3	ASSYGQLTLGDQY
TRBV6-2/TRBV6-3	TRBJ2-3	ASNEEAGGTDTQY
TRBV20-1	TRBJ1-4	SARFWQDNEKLF
TRBV5-1	TRBJ2-1	ASSLDFTGNSEQF
TRBV15	TRBJ2-1	AARDSGRGNYNEQF
TRBV11-1	TRBJ2-1	ASSPRGETSGGTYNEQF
TRBV28	TRBJ2-5	ASRGGLVGVKTQY
TRBV12-3/TRBV12-4	TRBJ1-2	ASSPPGQGSGYT
TRBV9	TRBJ2-3	ASSVFDAVGFTGTQY
TRBV28	TRBJ2-1	ASSFLLASSYNKQF
TRBV29-1	TRBJ1-1	SWQEDDTEAF
TRBV18	TRBJ1-5	ASSPGVSFSNQPQH
TRBV5-1	TRBJ1-2	ASSLPGNGYT
TRBV7-8	TRBJ2-7	ASSLAPGQGFEQY
TRBV9	TRBJ1-2	ASSGRGHPEDGYT
TRBV20-1	-	SAVLAGVGTQY
TRBV28	TRBJ1-2	ASGSVVGGNGYGYT
TRBV7-2	TRBJ1-2	ASSVNRASDGYT
TRBV29-1	TRBJ2-4	SVAWRTYDEQY